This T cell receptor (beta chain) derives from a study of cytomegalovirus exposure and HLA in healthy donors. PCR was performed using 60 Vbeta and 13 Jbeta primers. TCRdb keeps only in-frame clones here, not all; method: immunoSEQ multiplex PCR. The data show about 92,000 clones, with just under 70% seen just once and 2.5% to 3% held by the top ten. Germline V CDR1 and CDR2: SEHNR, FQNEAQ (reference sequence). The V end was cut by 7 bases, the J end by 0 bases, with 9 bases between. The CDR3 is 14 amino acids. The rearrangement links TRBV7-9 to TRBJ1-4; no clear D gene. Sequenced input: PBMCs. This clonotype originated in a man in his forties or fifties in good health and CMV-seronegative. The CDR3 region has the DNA TGTGCCAGCACCGAGACTGCAACTAATGAAAAACTGTTTTTT. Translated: CASTETATNEKLFF.